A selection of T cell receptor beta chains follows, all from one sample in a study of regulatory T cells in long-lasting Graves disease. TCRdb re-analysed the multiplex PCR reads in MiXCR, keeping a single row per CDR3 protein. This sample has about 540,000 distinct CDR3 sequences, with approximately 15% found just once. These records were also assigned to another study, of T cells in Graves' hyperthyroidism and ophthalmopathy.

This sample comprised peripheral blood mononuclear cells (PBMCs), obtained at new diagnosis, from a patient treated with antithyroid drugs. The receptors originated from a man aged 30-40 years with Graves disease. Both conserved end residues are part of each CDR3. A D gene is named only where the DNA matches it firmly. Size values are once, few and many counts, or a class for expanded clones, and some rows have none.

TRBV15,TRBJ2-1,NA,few,TGTGCCACCCGGGCGGGCTTTTCCTACAATGAGCAGTTCTTC,CATRAGFSYNEQFF
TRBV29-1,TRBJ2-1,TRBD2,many,TGCAGCGCCCCGCCTAGCGGGAAGGTGAATGAGCAGTTCTTC,CSAPPSGKVNEQFF
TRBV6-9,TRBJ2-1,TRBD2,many,TGTGCCAGCAGTTCACGGACTAGCGGGTACAATGAGCAGTTCTTC,CASSSRTSGYNEQFF
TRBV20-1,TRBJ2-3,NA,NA,TGCAGTGCTAGAAATAGCCTAGCGCGCACAGATACGCAGTATTTT,CSARNSLARTDTQYF
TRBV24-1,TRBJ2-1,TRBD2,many,TGTGCCACCAGTGCTGGAGGGGCGGGAGGCAGCTCCTACAATGAGCAGTTCTTC,CATSAGGAGGSSYNEQFF
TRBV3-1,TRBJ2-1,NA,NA,TGTGCCAGCAGCCAGGGGCGGGGTGCCTACAATGAGCAGTTCTTC,CASSQGRGAYNEQFF
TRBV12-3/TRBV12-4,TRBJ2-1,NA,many,TGTGCCAGCATCCGAATCGGGACGGGGTACAATGAGCAGTTCTTC,CASIRIGTGYNEQFF
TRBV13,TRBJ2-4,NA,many,TGTGCCAGCAGCCAACCGGGAGACTGGGGGAACATTCAGTACTTC,CASSQPGDWGNIQYF
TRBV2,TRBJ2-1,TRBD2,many,TGTGCCAGCAGCAAACTAGCGGACCCCTACAATGAGCAGTTCTTC,CASSKLADPYNEQFF
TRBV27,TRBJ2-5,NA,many,TGTGCCAGCAGTTTATCAGGGTTTAGGGAGACCCAGTACTTC,CASSLSGFRETQYF
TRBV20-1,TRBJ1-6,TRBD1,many,TGCAGTGCGAGACAGGGTTTCGATTCACCCCTCCACTTT,CSARQGFDSPLHF
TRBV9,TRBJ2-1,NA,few,TGTGCCAGCAGCGTTTCGGGAGTCAATGAGCAGTTCTTC,CASSVSGVNEQFF
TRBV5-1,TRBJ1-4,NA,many,TGCGCCAGCAGCTTCTACAGCGCAACTAATGAAAAACTGTTTTTT,CASSFYSATNEKLFF
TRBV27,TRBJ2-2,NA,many,TGTGCCAGCAGGCCAGGGAGAGTAGCAATAGTCGGGGAGCTGTTTTTT,CASRPGRVAIVGELFF
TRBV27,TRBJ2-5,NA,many,TGTGCCAGCAGCCATGGAGAGACCCAGTACTTC,CASSHGETQYF
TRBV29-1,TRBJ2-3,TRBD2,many,TGCAGCGTTGATCCTAGCGGGAGGGCCGTAGATACGCAGTATTTT,CSVDPSGRAVDTQYF
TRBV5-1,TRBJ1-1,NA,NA,TGCGCCAGCAGCTTGTTCCGACAGGACAATGAAGCTTTCTTT,CASSLFRQDNEAFF
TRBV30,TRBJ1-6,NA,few,TGTGCCTGGAGTGTACGGGCAGGGGTCAATTCACCCCTCCACTTT,CAWSVRAGVNSPLHF
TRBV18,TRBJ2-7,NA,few,TGTGCCAGCTCACCGGGGAAGAGTGCCGAGCAGTACTTC,CASSPGKSAEQYF
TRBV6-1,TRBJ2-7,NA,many,TGTGCCAGCAGCCTAGAAGGGACTTTTAACTACGAGCAGTACTTC,CASSLEGTFNYEQYF
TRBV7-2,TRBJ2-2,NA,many,TGTGCCAGCAGCCTTTGGAAAACTTCGACAGCGTGGGTCGGGGAGCTGTTTTTT,CASSLWKTSTAWVGELFF
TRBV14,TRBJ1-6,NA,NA,TGTGCCAGCAGCCAAAGCGCTTATAATTCACCCCTCCACTTT,CASSQSAYNSPLHF
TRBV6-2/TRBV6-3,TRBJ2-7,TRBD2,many,TGTGCCAGCAGTTCCTTCTCAGCGGGAACTACCTACGAGCAGTACTTC,CASSSFSAGTTYEQYF
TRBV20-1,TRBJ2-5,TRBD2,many,TGCAGTGCCCTGGGACTAGCGGGACCCCAAGAGACCCAGTACTTC,CSALGLAGPQETQYF
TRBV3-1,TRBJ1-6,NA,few,TGTGCCAGCAGCCAAGACGGGTATAATTCACCCCTCCACTTT,CASSQDGYNSPLHF
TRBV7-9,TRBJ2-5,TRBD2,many,TGTGCCAGCAGCTCCCAGACGGATAGCGGGAGGGCCTTCCAGACCCAGTACTTC,CASSSQTDSGRAFQTQYF
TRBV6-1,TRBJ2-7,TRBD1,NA,TGTGCCAGCAGTACTCCCTACAGGGGCGGCTACGAGCAGTACTTC,CASSTPYRGGYEQYF
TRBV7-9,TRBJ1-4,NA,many,TGTGCCAGCAGCTTTGATCTGGATCCTGAAAAACTGTTTTTT,CASSFDLDPEKLFF
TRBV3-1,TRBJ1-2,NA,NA,TGTGCCAGCAGCCCCGACAGCTACTATGGCTACACCTTC,CASSPDSYYGYTF
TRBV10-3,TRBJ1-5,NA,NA,TGTGCCATCAGTGCTGGTAATAGCAATCAGCCCCAGCATTTT,CAISAGNSNQPQHF
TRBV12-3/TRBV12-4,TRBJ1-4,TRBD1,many,TGTGCCAGCAGTCCCCGGACAGGGGGCACAACTAATGAAAAACTGTTTTTT,CASSPRTGGTTNEKLFF
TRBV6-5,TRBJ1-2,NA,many,TGTGCCAGCAGTTACGGACTACAGGGCCTCTACTATGGCTACACCTTC,CASSYGLQGLYYGYTF
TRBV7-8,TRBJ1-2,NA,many,TGTGCCAGCTTCGACATCAACTATGGCTACACCTTC,CASFDINYGYTF
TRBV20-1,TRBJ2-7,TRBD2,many,TGCAGTGTTTCTCAGAGCGGGAGTCACGAGCAGTACTTC,CSVSQSGSHEQYF
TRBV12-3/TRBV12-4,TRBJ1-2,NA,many,TGTGCCAGCAGTTTGAGTAATAACTATGGCTACACCTTC,CASSLSNNYGYTF
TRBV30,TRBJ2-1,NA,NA,TGTGTCACGCCTCGGGACCGAGACTACAATGAGCAGTTCTTC,CVTPRDRDYNEQFF
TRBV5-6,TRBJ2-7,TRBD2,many,TGTGCCAGCAGCCCCGGGACTAGCGGATGGGAGCAGTACTTC,CASSPGTSGWEQYF
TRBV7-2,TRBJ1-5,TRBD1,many,TGTGCCAGCAGCCGGACAGGCGGTGATCAGCCCCAGCATTTT,CASSRTGGDQPQHF
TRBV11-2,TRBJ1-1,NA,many,TGTGCCAGCAGCTTAGCCCTACTGAACACTGAAGCTTTCTTT,CASSLALLNTEAFF
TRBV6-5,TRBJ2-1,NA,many,TGTGCCAGCAGTTCCAGGTACAATGAGCAGTTCTTC,CASSSRYNEQFF
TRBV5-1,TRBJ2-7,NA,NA,TGCGCCAGCAGCTTGGTCAGTGTTAGCTCCTACGAGCAGTACTTC,CASSLVSVSSYEQYF
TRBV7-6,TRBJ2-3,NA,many,TGTGCCAGCAGCCCCGGGACGACCCTCACAGATACGCAGTATTTT,CASSPGTTLTDTQYF
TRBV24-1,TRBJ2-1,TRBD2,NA,TGTGCCACCAGTCCAGGACTAGCGGGAGGGCCCTCCTACAATGAGCAGTTCTTC,CATSPGLAGGPSYNEQFF
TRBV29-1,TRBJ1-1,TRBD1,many,TGCAGCGCAATACAGGGGGTGAACACTGAAGCTTTCTTT,CSAIQGVNTEAFF
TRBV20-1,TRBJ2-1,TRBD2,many,TGCAGTGCTAGAGATCCTAGCGGTGCCTACAATGAGCAGTTCTTC,CSARDPSGAYNEQFF
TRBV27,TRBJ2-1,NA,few,TGTGCCAGCAGTTTAAGAGGGAGCGCAAGCTCCTACAATGAGCAGTTCTTC,CASSLRGSASSYNEQFF
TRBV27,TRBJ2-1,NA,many,TGTGCCAGCAGTTTCCTCCCGGGAACCACCTCCTACAATGAGCAGTTCTTC,CASSFLPGTTSYNEQFF
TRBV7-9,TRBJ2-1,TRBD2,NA,TGTGCCAGCAGCTACTCCAAGCGGCTAGCGGACTACAATGAGCAGTTCTTC,CASSYSKRLADYNEQFF
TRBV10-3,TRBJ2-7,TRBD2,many,TGTGCCATCAGTGCCGGGACTAGCGGGGGTGGAAGCTCCTACGAGCAGTACTTC,CAISAGTSGGGSSYEQYF
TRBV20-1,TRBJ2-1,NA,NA,TGCAGTGCTAGAGTGTTCGACAAGGTTTACAATGAGCAGTTCTTC,CSARVFDKVYNEQFF